Listed below are T cell receptor beta chains from one sample, sequenced in a study of vaccination effects on CD4 cells after COVID-19. No cognate antigen is known for these TCRs. Profiled with immunoSEQ multiplex PCR; TCRdb holds only in-frame clones, not every one. This sample has 70,000 or so clones; approximately 72% occur once, and the top ten carry 2.5% to 3%. The specimen comprised CD4+ T cells from PBMCs cultured with HCoV-NL63 spike peptides, sampled before COVID-19 vaccination. Receptor source: a human donor who received a COVID-19 vaccine. CDR3s include the opening cysteine and the closing phenylalanine or tryptophan. A D gene is named only where the DNA matches it firmly. Clone size is given for some rows only: seen once, a few or many times, or a class if the clone is expanded.

d_call j_call clone_size v_call cdr3_aa cdr3_nt
. TRBJ1-2 . TRBV2 CASSERVRGNYGYTF TGTGCCAGCAGTGAACGGGTGCGGGGTAACTATGGCTACACCTTC
. TRBJ1-1 . TRBV9 CASSRADTEAFF TGTGCCAGCAGCCGGGCGGACACTGAAGCTTTCTTT
TRBD1 TRBJ1-4 . TRBV9 CASSGRGLGEKLFF TGTGCCAGCAGCGGCAGGGGGCTAGGGGAAAAACTGTTTTTT
. TRBJ1-3 once TRBV21-1 CASSNCDNNSGNTIYF TGTGCCAGCAGCAATTGTGACAACAACTCTGGAAACACCATATATTTT
TRBD1 TRBJ2-2 . TRBV5-1 CASNRGQGTGELFF TGCGCCAGTAACAGGGGGCAAGGCACCGGGGAGCTGTTTTTT
TRBD1 TRBJ1-2 . TRBV12-5 CASGLVDGTGSFINYGYTF TGTGCTAGTGGTTTGGTAGATGGGACAGGTTCTTTCATTAACTATGGCTACACCTTC
. TRBJ1-5 . TRBV30 CAWSVNRGNQPQHF TGTGCCTGGAGTGTTAACAGGGGCAATCAGCCCCAGCATTTT
TRBD2 TRBJ2-3 . TRBV6-6 CASSSLSGLAGGLTDTQYF TGTGCCAGCAGCTCCCTCTCCGGACTAGCGGGGGGACTCACAGATACGCAGTATTTT
TRBD1 TRBJ2-5 . TRBV6-5 CASSPGDSWKTQYF TGTGCCAGCAGCCCCGGGGACAGTTGGAAGACCCAGTACTTC
. TRBJ2-2 few TRBV6-5 CASSRTNTGELFF TGTGCCAGCAGCCGGACAAACACCGGGGAGCTGTTTTTT
. TRBJ1-2 . TRBV6-6 CASSYLAAGGYTF TGTGCCAGCAGTTACTTGGCGGCGGGTGGCTACACCTTC
. TRBJ2-2 . TRBV5-1 CASSLVVGALNTGELFF TGCGCCAGCAGCTTGGTAGTAGGGGCCCTGAACACCGGGGAGCTGTTTTTT
. TRBJ2-3 . TRBV9 CASSVGPLVSRDTQYF TGTGCCAGCAGCGTAGGGCCCTTGGTCAGCAGGGATACGCAGTATTTT
. TRBJ1-1 once TRBV7-3 CASSLIPLVGNTEAFF TGTGCCAGCAGCTTAATACCGCTGGTTGGGAACACTGAAGCTTTCTTT
. TRBJ1-1 . TRBV5-1 CASSEGGGASAFF TGCGCCAGCAGCGAGGGGGGGGGCGCATCAGCTTTCTTT
. TRBJ2-3 . TRBV28 CASRGASSTDTQYF TGTGCCAGCAGGGGGGCATCCAGCACAGATACGCAGTATTTT
. TRBJ1-1 . TRBV5-4 CASSLIGEFSNTEAFF TGTGCCAGCAGCCTGATCGGGGAGTTTTCGAACACTGAAGCTTTCTTT
. TRBJ1-4 once TRBV4-1 CASSQAGARGEKLFF TGCGCCAGCAGCCAAGCCGGGGCGCGAGGGGAAAAACTGTTTTTT
. TRBJ2-3 . TRBV21-1 CASSKSTSGGDRADTQYF TGTGCCAGCAGCAAATCAACTAGCGGGGGGGATAGGGCAGATACGCAGTATTTT